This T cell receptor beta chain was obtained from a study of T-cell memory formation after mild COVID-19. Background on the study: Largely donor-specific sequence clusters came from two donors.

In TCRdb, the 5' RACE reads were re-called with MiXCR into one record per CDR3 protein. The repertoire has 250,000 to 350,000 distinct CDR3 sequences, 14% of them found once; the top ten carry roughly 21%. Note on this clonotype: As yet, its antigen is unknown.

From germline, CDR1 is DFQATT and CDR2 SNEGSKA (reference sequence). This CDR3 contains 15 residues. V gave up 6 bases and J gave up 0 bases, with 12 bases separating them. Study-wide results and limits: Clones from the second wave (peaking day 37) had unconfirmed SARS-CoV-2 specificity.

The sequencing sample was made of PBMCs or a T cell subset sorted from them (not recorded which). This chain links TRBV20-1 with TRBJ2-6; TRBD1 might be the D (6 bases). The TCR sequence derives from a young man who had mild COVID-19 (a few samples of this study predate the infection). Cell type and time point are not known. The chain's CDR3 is CSAMVQGSGANVLTF. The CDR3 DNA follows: TGCAGTGCGATGGTACAGGGCTCTGGGGCCAACGTCCTGACTTTC.